These 9 T cell receptor beta chains came from one sample sequenced in a study of shared clonotypes between healthy human individuals. Repertoires were generated with immunoSEQ multiplex PCR, while TCRdb's copy carries only in-frame clones and drops some. The data contain over 2 million clones, roughly 95% of them singletons. Sequencing was done on a sample of naive CD4+ T cells sorted from blood. Specified subset: CD45RA+ positively selected. These receptors all come from a man aged 18 to 30 in good health.

This rearrangement joins TRBV11-2 to TRBJ2-1; tentative D call: TRBD2 (7 bases). The V end lost 5 bases, the J end lost 8 bases, and 13 bases lay between the germline ends. CDR3 length equals 13 residues. Germline CDR1 and CDR2: SGHAT and FQNNGV. CDR3: CASSPGGGYEQFF. The CDR3 DNA reads TGTGCCAGCAGCCCCGGCGGGGGCTATGAGCAGTTCTTC.

The chain employs TRBV29-1 and TRBJ1-1; no reliable D call. Trimming stripped 7 bases from V and 5 bases from J, with 8 bases between. The CDR3 is 10 amino acids. CDR1 and CDR2 from the germline V gene are SQVTM and ANQGSEA. CDR3 sequence (DNA): TGCAGCGGCTTCACTACTGAAGCTTTCTTT. This codes for CSGFTTEAFF. Filled out from reference TRBV29-1 and TRBJ1-1, the complete variable domain reads SAVISQKPSRDICQRGTSLTIQCQVDSQVTMMFWYRQQPGQSLTLIATANQGSEATYESGFVIDKFPISRPNLTFSTLTVSNMSPEDSSIYLCSGFTTEAFFGQGTRLTVV.

The J gene is TRBJ2-3, the V gene TRBV10-3; TRBD1 matches 7 bases. Germline CDR1 reads ENHRY; CDR2 reads SYGVKD. The CDR3 sequence is 14 residues long. After removal of 6 bases from V and 4 bases from J, the junction contained 7 bases not matched to a gene. In nucleotides, the CDR3 is TGTGCCATCAGCATCAAGGGGGCGGCAGATACGCAGTATTTT. This codes for CAISIKGAADTQYF.

The chain recombines TRBV30 with TRBJ1-1; D remains ambiguous. V lost 3 bases and J 7 bases, leaving 12 bases between the germline ends. Germline assignment: CDR1 GTSNPN and CDR2 SVGIG (reference sequence). The CDR3 runs 12 residues. CDR3 residues: CAWSTYRIEAFF. The CDR3 nucleotides read TGTGCCTGGAGCACCTACAGAATTGAAGCTTTCTTT.

The V call is TRBV19, the J call TRBJ1-6; D unresolved. This CDR3 has 14 amino acids. The V gene's germline CDR1 is LNHDA and CDR2 SQIVND (reference sequence). V was clipped by 6 bases and J by 7 bases, with 13 bases between them. The CDR3 loop is CASRNGGGNSPLHF. CDR3 in DNA: TGTGCCAGTAGAAACGGAGGCGGGAATTCACCCCTCCACTTT.

Details on this clone: Sequence at one end of the junction differs from germline and may be a read error. V gene TRBV7-9 combines with J gene TRBJ1-1; D may be TRBD1 (6 bases). The CDR3 loop spans 14 amino acids. Germline loops: CDR1 SEHNR, CDR2 FQNEAQ (reference sequence). CDR3 nucleotides: TGTGCCAGCAGCTCTACAGGGTCGGCCTCTGATGCTTTCTTT. It codes for CASSSTGSASDAFF.

The chain uses TRBV18 and TRBJ2-7; 7 nucleotides match TRBD2. CDR1 KGHSH and CDR2 LQKENI come from the germline V gene. The CDR3 length is 12 residues. Trimming removed 5 bases from V and 5 bases from J; junction bases left unmatched: 3. This chain's CDR3 is CASSTRGDEQYF. The CDR3 nucleotides are TGTGCCAGCTCAACCCGGGGGGACGAGCAGTACTTC. Looking up the rest from reference TRBV18 and TRBJ2-7 gives the full variable domain: NAGVMQNPRHLVRRRGQEARLRCSPMKGHSHVYWYRQLPEEGLKFMVYLQKENIIDESGMPKERFSAEFPKEGPSILRIQQVVRGDSAAYFCASSTRGDEQYFGPGTRLTVT.

The V gene is TRBV6-6, the J gene TRBJ1-2, with no clear D. Trimming took 4 bases from V and 0 from J, leaving 9 bases between them. The length of the CDR3 is 14 residues. The germline gives CDR1 MNHNY, CDR2 SVGAGI (reference sequence). CDR3 DNA: TGTGCCAGCAGTTCTCAGACAACTAACTATGGCTACACCTTC. This translates into CASSSQTTNYGYTF.

The rearrangement links TRBV18 to TRBJ2-4, with D perhaps being TRBD1 or TRBD2 (6 bases each). The germline V gene encodes CDR1 KGHSH and CDR2 LQKENI. This CDR3 comprises 14 residues. V lost 4 bases and J lost 5, with 12 bases in between. The CDR3: CASSRVGGENIQYF. In DNA form, the CDR3 reads TGTGCCAGCTCACGGGTCGGGGGCGAAAACATTCAGTACTTC.